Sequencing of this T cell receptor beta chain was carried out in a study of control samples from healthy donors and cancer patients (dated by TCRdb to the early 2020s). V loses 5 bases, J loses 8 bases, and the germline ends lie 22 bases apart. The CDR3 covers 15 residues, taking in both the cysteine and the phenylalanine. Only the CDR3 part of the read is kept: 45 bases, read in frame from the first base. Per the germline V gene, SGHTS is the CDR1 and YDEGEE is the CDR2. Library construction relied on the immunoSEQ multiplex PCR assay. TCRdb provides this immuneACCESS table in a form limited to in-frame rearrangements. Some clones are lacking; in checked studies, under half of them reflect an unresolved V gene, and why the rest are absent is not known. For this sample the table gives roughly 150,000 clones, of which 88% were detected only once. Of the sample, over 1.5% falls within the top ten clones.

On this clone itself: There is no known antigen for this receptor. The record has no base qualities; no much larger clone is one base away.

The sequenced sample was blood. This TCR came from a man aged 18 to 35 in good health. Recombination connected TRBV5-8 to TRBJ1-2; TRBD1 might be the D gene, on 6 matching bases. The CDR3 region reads CASSYLRGPREGYTF. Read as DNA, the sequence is TGTGCCAGCAGTTACCTCAGGGGCCCCAGGGAAGGCTACACCTTC.